A selection of T cell receptor beta chains follows, all from one sample in a study of CD8 T cells in Susac syndrome. TCRdb reprocessed the immunoSEQ multiplex PCR reads with MiXCR, giving one entry per CDR3 protein. The sample has approximately 300,000 distinct CDR3 sequences; about 82% are singletons. The source material was CD8+ T cells from PBMCs. These receptors came from a human donor with multiple sclerosis. CDR3s include the opening cysteine and the closing phenylalanine or tryptophan. D genes are given only for firm matches. Only part of the rows carry a size: once, few, many, or a class if the clone is expanded.

TRBJ2-5	TRBV4-3	NA	NA	TGCGCCAGCAGCCGTTCATTTGGACTATTGCAAGAGACCCAGTACTTC	CASSRSFGLLQETQYF
TRBJ2-1	TRBV11-2	NA	NA	TGTGCCAGCAGCTTACGAAGCCGTTACAATGAGCAGTTCTTC	CASSLRSRYNEQFF
TRBJ1-5	TRBV15	TRBD1	NA	TGTGCCACCAGCAGAGACAGGGGGCTAAATCAGCCCCAGCATTTT	CATSRDRGLNQPQHF
TRBJ1-2	TRBV20-1	NA	NA	TGCAGTGCTAGAGCCCGTTTTTTGGGCACGGATGGCTACACCTTC	CSARARFLGTDGYTF
TRBJ1-4	TRBV7-9	TRBD1	NA	TGTGCCAGCAGCCTTCGGACAGGGGCGATTGAAAAACTGTTTTTT	CASSLRTGAIEKLFF
TRBJ1-2	TRBV30	NA	NA	TGTGCCTGGAGTGTAAACCGGGGAGGTGGCTACACCTTC	CAWSVNRGGGYTF
TRBJ2-7	TRBV19	NA	NA	TGTGCCAGTAGTATCGGGCAGTCCTACGAGCAGTACTTC	CASSIGQSYEQYF
TRBJ1-5	TRBV19	NA	NA	TGTGCCAGTAGTTATCCCAGCAATCAGCCCCAGCATTTT	CASSYPSNQPQHF
TRBJ2-7	TRBV7-2	NA	NA	TGTGCCAGCAGCTTAGCGGGAGGACTAACCAACGACGAGCAGTACTTC	CASSLAGGLTNDEQYF
TRBJ2-2	TRBV6-5	NA	few	TGTGCCAGCAGTTACGCCGGGGAGCTGTTTTTT	CASSYAGELFF
TRBJ2-7	TRBV30	NA	few	TGTGCCTGGGGCCAGGGGGAGCAGTACTTC	CAWGQGEQYF
TRBJ2-7	TRBV5-1	TRBD1	NA	TGCGCCAGCAGCTTGGAGAGGACAGGGGACTACGAGCAGTACTTC	CASSLERTGDYEQYF
TRBJ2-1	TRBV28	TRBD2	NA	TGTGCCAGTAAAATTAGCGGGAGCGGATACAATGAGCAGTTCTTC	CASKISGSGYNEQFF
TRBJ1-1	TRBV10-1	TRBD1	NA	TGCGCCAGCAGTGTTGGGGGAGGACAGGTCCCCACTGAAGCTTTCTTT	CASSVGGGQVPTEAFF
TRBJ1-1	TRBV10-3	TRBD1	NA	TGTGCCATCACCGCCGCAGACAGGGGGCTCGGCGAGGACACTGAAGCTTTCTTT	CAITAADRGLGEDTEAFF
TRBJ2-5	TRBV5-6	TRBD2	NA	TGTGCCAGCAGCTTCGCGGGAGATCAAGAGACCCAGTACTTC	CASSFAGDQETQYF
TRBJ2-7	TRBV5-6	TRBD1	NA	TGTGCCAGCAGCTGGCGGCCTGGGACAGGCTCCTACGAGCAGTACTTC	CASSWRPGTGSYEQYF